What follows are 26 T cell receptor beta chains derived from one specimen sequenced in a study of T cell responses to AZD1222 COVID-19 vaccine. Generated by immunoSEQ multiplex PCR, the TCRdb table keeps only in-frame clones and is missing some. The sample lists some 130,000 clones, 90% to 95% occurring once. The sample in question was peripheral blood, obtained on day 0 of AZD1222 vaccination. Receptors were obtained from an adult in good health.

The chain joins TRBV28 to TRBJ2-7, with a weak D call TRBD1 (6 bases). Trimming removed 2 bases at V and 3 bases at J, with 14 bases between. The CDR3 runs 15 residues. CDR1 is MDHEN and CDR2 is SYDVKM in the germline V gene. Here the CDR3 DNA reads TGTGCCAGCAGTTTAAGGCCAGGGGAACTCTACGAGCAGTACTTC. It specifies CASSLRPGELYEQYF. The full variable domain, rest sourced from reference TRBV28 and TRBJ2-7, is DVKVTQSSRYLVKRTGEKVFLECVQDMDHENMFWYRQDPGLGLRLIYFSYDVKMKEKGDIPEGYSVSREKKERFSLILESASTNQTSMYLCASSLRPGELYEQYFGPGTRLTVT.

V gene TRBV18 combines with J gene TRBJ1-2; 7 positions agree with TRBD1. Germline CDR1 and CDR2: KGHSH and LQKENI. V gave up 4 bases and J gave up 10 bases; unmatched junction bases: 12. CDR3 size: 14 residues. The CDR3 bases are TGTGCCAGCTCACGACAGGGACAGCTAAACGACTACACCTTC. It is translated as CASSRQGQLNDYTF.

The chain uses TRBV19 and TRBJ1-5; TRBD1 matches at 8 bases. Trimming took 3 bases from V and 5 from J; bases not matched to a gene: 3. This CDR3 contains 14 residues. From germline, CDR1 is LNHDA and CDR2 SQIVND (reference sequence). The CDR3 sequence: CASSITGGDQPQHF. CDR3 DNA: TGTGCCAGTAGTATCACAGGGGGGGATCAGCCCCAGCATTTT.

This rearrangement joins TRBV5-1 to TRBJ2-5; D perhaps matches TRBD2 (5 bases). Trimming removed 1 base at V and 2 bases at J, with 12 bases between. The CDR3 is 15 amino acids. Per germline, CDR1 SGHRS and CDR2 YFSETQ. The CDR3 sequence: CASSLSRGRQETQYF. As DNA, the CDR3 is TGCGCCAGCAGCTTGAGCCGGGGAAGGCAAGAGACCCAGTACTTC.

The chain links TRBV28 to TRBJ1-5; unclear D gene. Germline V gene sequence: CDR1 MDHEN, CDR2 SYDVKM. Trimming cost V 6 bases and J 4 bases, with 19 bases left between them. The length of the CDR3 is 16 residues. The CDR3 nucleotides read TGTGCCAGCAGCTTAAGGGAATGGTTTCTAAATCAGCCCCAGCATTTT. The encoded protein is CASSLREWFLNQPQHF.

The count of this clone is one. V gene TRBV6-5 combines with J gene TRBJ1-5; D uncertain. Trimming removed 6 bases at V and 4 bases at J, with 16 bases between. The germline CDR1 and CDR2 sequences are MNHEY and SVGAGI. This CDR3 has 15 amino acids. The CDR3 protein is CASRPGPGGNQPQHF. Written as DNA, the CDR3 is TGTGCCAGCAGACCGGGCCCCGGAGGTAATCAGCCCCAGCATTTT.

The V call is TRBV27, the J call TRBJ2-7, with TRBD1 matching over 8 bases. Trimming at V came to 8 bases and at J to 3 bases, leaving 6 bases not matched to a gene. The CDR3 loop spans 13 amino acids. CDR1 MNHEY and CDR2 SMNVEV come from the germline V gene (reference sequence). The CDR3 bases are TGTGCCAGCGCAGGACAGGGAGTCTACGAGCAGTACTTC. Protein: CASAGQGVYEQYF.

The chain recombines TRBV11-2 with TRBJ2-7; D gene uncertain. This CDR3 contains 12 residues. The V end was cut by 5 bases, the J end by 3 bases, with 8 bases between. Germline V gene sequence: CDR1 SGHAT, CDR2 FQNNGV. The CDR3 is CASSATDYEQYF. For the CDR3, the DNA is TGTGCCAGCAGCGCCACAGACTACGAGCAGTACTTC.

This chain links TRBV5-1 with TRBJ2-1, with 10 positions matching TRBD2. This CDR3 is 14 amino acids long. Trimming removed 0 bases from V and 12 bases from J; junction bases left unmatched: 6. Germline V gene data show CDR1 as SGHRS and CDR2 as YFSETQ. DNA of the CDR3: TGCGCCAGCAGCTTGGTTTTAGCGGGAGGTTTGCAGTTCTTC. Amino acid sequence: CASSLVLAGGLQFF.

V is TRBV6-2 or TRBV6-3 and J is TRBJ1-1; weak D call: TRBD1 (6 bases). This CDR3 region has 14 residues. The ends were cut back, 2 bases at V and 4 bases at J, with 11 bases in the middle. The germline CDR1 and CDR2 sequences are MNHEY and SVGEGT. CDR3 DNA: TGTGCCAGCAGTTACAGCAGGGGTGGCACTGAAGCTTTCTTT. Protein product: CASSYSRGGTEAFF.

This rearrangement joins TRBV5-4 to TRBJ2-1; the match to TRBD2 covers 13 bases. Trimming cost V 4 bases and J 6 bases; bases outside gene matches: 7. The CDR3 is made up of 16 amino acids. Germline CDR1 and CDR2: SGHNT and YYREEE (reference sequence). CDR3 bases: TGTGCCAGCAGCCCAGGACTAGCGGGAGAAGTCAATGAGCAGTTCTTC. This sequence encodes CASSPGLAGEVNEQFF.

This rearrangement joins TRBV19 to TRBJ1-6; 10 positions agree with TRBD1. This CDR3 spans 15 amino acids. Germline V CDR1 and CDR2: LNHDA, SQIVND (reference sequence). V gave up 3 bases and J gave up 5 bases; unmatched junction bases: 1. The CDR3 nucleotides are TGTGCCAGTAGTATCGGGACAGGGGATAATTCACCCCTCCACTTT. This sequence encodes CASSIGTGDNSPLHF. The full variable domain, completed using reference TRBV19 and TRBJ1-6, is DGGITQSPKYLFRKEGQNVTLSCEQNLNHDAMYWYRQDPGQGLRLIYYSQIVNDFQKGDIAEGYSVSREKKESFPLTVTSAQKNPTAFYLCASSIGTGDNSPLHFGNGTRLTVT.

This chain links TRBV7-2 with TRBJ1-3; no clear D gene. V was clipped by 1 base and J by 0 bases, with 1 base between them. CDR1 is SGHTA and CDR2 is FQGNSA in the germline V gene. The CDR3 has 13 amino acids. CDR3 in amino acids: CASSLVSGNTIYF. CDR3 bases: TGTGCCAGCAGCTTAGTCTCTGGAAACACCATATATTTT. The complete variable domain, with remaining parts taken from reference TRBV7-2 and TRBJ1-3, reads GAGVSQSPSNKVTEKGKDVELRCDPISGHTALYWYRQSLGQGLEFLIYFQGNSAPDKSGLPSDRFSAERTGGSVSTLTIQRTQQEDSAVYLCASSLVSGNTIYFGEGSWLTVV.

This sequence joins TRBV14 and TRBJ2-1; 10 bases are a match to TRBD2. Losses at the gene ends were 5 bases for V and 4 bases for J; bases not matched to a gene: 5. Germline V gives CDR1 SGHDN, CDR2 FVKESK. The CDR3 covers 15 residues. CDR3 DNA: TGTGCCAGCAGCGTAACTAGCGGGGAGTACAATGAGCAGTTCTTC. Translated: CASSVTSGEYNEQFF.

The rearrangement joins TRBV3-1 (or the pseudogene TRBV3-2) to TRBJ2-7; D not certain. CDR1 and CDR2 (germline): LGHDT, YNNKEL (reference sequence). This CDR3 region has 13 residues. V was clipped by 1 base and J by 7 bases, with 11 bases between them. CDR3 DNA sequence: TGTGCCAGCAGCCAAGTAGCCCAAAGAGAGCAGTACTTC. Amino acid sequence: CASSQVAQREQYF.

In this sample, this clone turned up once. The V call is TRBV2, the J call TRBJ2-1; perhaps TRBD2 as D (5 bases). The V gene lost 7 bases and the J gene lost 0 bases, with 7 bases spanning the gap. The CDR3 is made up of 13 amino acids. The V gene's germline CDR1 is SNHLY and CDR2 FYNNEI. Written as DNA, the CDR3 is TGTGCCAGCATCCGGGGCTCCTACAATGAGCAGTTCTTC. Its protein is CASIRGSYNEQFF.

This chain joins TRBV28 and TRBJ1-5; D perhaps matches TRBD1 (6 bases). The CDR3 loop spans 14 amino acids. Germline V gene data show CDR1 as MDHEN and CDR2 as SYDVKM. Trimming cost V 6 bases and J 8 bases, with 17 bases left between them. CDR3 coding DNA: TGTGCCAGCAGGGTGACAGGTTTGGAGGAGCCCCAGCATTTT. Protein sequence: CASRVTGLEEPQHF.

The chain carries TRBV9 and TRBJ1-4; 7 nucleotides match TRBD1. The germline CDR1 and CDR2 sequences are SGDLS and YYNGEE. J was trimmed by 7 bases and V by 1 base; bases with no gene match: 4. The CDR3 length is 14 residues. This CDR3 is CASSVKGGAEKLFF. CDR3 bases: TGTGCCAGCAGCGTAAAAGGGGGCGCTGAAAAACTGTTTTTT.

The chain combines TRBV15 with TRBJ1-2; no reliable D call. V was shortened by 5 bases and J by 0 bases, with 10 bases between the two germline ends. Germline V gene sequence: CDR1 LNHNV, CDR2 YYDKDF (reference sequence). CDR3 length equals 14 residues. The DNA of the CDR3 is TGTGCCACCAGCGACTACGGCTCTAACTATGGCTACACCTTC. Its translation: CATSDYGSNYGYTF. The full variable domain, rest sourced from reference TRBV15 and TRBJ1-2, is DAMVIQNPRYQVTQFGKPVTLSCSQTLNHNVMYWYQQKSSQAPKLLFHYYDKDFNNEADTPDNFQSRRPNTSFCFLDIRSPGLGDTAMYLCATSDYGSNYGYTFGSGTRLTVV.

The V and J genes are TRBV7-9 and TRBJ1-3, with no clear D. Germline V gene lookup returns CDR1 SEHNR and CDR2 FQNEAQ (reference sequence). The ends were cut back, 2 bases at V and 0 bases at J, with 14 bases in the middle. CDR3 length equals 17 residues. This chain's CDR3 is CASSLYQLVSSGNTIYF. The CDR3 coding sequence is TGTGCCAGCAGCTTATACCAGCTTGTCAGCTCTGGAAACACCATATATTTT.

The chain couples TRBV12-3 or TRBV12-4 to TRBJ1-1; 7 bases are a match to TRBD1. The J segment lost 7 bases and the V segment lost 5 bases, leaving 7 bases of the junction unmatched. The CDR3 is 13 residues long. The CDR3 reads CASSRQGTDEAFF. CDR3 DNA: TGTGCCAGCAGTCGCCAAGGGACAGATGAAGCTTTCTTT.

This clone appeared once. The chain links TRBV6-5 to TRBJ1-2; D not certain. V was pared by 6 bases and J by 2 bases, with 16 bases between. Germline CDR1 is MNHEY and CDR2 is SVGAGI. This CDR3 has 15 amino acids. CDR3 sequence: CASSQTGRTNYGYTF. The DNA for the CDR3 is TGTGCCAGCAGCCAAACTGGACGGACGAACTATGGCTACACCTTC.

A single count supports this clone. The J gene is TRBJ1-2, the V gene TRBV9, with unresolved D. CDR3 size: 14 residues. Trimming stripped 4 bases from V and 4 bases from J, with 14 bases between. Germline CDR1 is SGDLS and CDR2 is YYNGEE. This CDR3 is CASSRTGVGYGYTF. The CDR3 coding sequence is TGTGCCAGCAGCCGTACGGGTGTGGGCTATGGCTACACCTTC.

The V gene is TRBV5-1, the J gene TRBJ2-5; D gene ambiguous. This CDR3 contains 14 residues. Per germline, CDR1 SGHRS and CDR2 YFSETQ. V was pared by 1 base and J by 9 bases, with 16 bases between. The chain's CDR3 is CASSLLGGPRAQYF. As DNA, the CDR3 is TGCGCCAGCAGCTTGTTGGGTGGCCCCCGGGCCCAGTACTTC.

The chain recombines TRBV30 with TRBJ1-5, with a possible D match to TRBD1 (5 bases). The CDR3 has 15 residues. V lost 1 base and J lost 0, with 10 bases in between. Germline-derived CDR1 and CDR2 are GTSNPN and SVGIG (reference sequence). The CDR3 is CAWSGGEYSNQPQHF. The DNA of the CDR3 is TGTGCCTGGAGTGGAGGGGAGTATAGCAATCAGCCCCAGCATTTT.

This clone was counted once. For the CDR3, the DNA is TGTGCCAGCAGCCCCCCGACAGGCTCCTACGAGCAGTACTTC. Translation: CASSPPTGSYEQYF. The chain has TRBV9 and TRBJ2-7, with a possible D match to TRBD1 (6 bases). Germline lookup yields CDR1 SGDLS and CDR2 YYNGEE. The CDR3 runs 14 residues. The V and J ends lost 4 bases and 0 bases respectively, with 11 bases between them.